Below are 25 T cell receptor beta chains sequenced from a single sample in a study of CD8 T cell repertoires and HIV-1 epitope variants. Here immunoSEQ multiplex PCR was the method, and the copy in TCRdb shows in-frame clones only, minus some. The sample holds around 5,100 clones, 60% to 75% seen once. Their antigens are not known. Sample: cultured CD8+ T cells derived from PBMCs. Receptors originate from a male donor with HIV.

The rearrangement links TRBV27 to TRBJ1-1; D is unresolved. Trimming removed 2 bases from V and 3 bases from J, with 10 bases in between. The CDR3 loop spans 14 amino acids. The germline V gene encodes CDR1 MNHEY and CDR2 SMNVEV (reference sequence). CDR3 DNA: TGTGCCAGCAGTTTACTCCTTGGGGACACTGAAGCTTTCTTT. Residues: CASSLLLGDTEAFF.

V is TRBV28 and J is TRBJ1-1; no clear D gene. In germline, CDR1 is MDHEN, CDR2 SYDVKM. V was cut by 7 bases and J by 4 bases, with 10 bases left in between. This CDR3 contains 12 residues. The CDR3 protein is CASTQWSTEAFF. In nucleotides, the CDR3 is TGTGCCAGCACCCAGTGGAGCACTGAAGCTTTCTTT.

In this sample, this clone turned up a few times. This chain connects TRBV6-5 to TRBJ1-4; 7 positions match TRBD1. The CDR3 runs 16 residues. Losses at the gene ends were 4 bases for V and 4 bases for J; bases not matched to a gene: 9. Germline lookup yields CDR1 MNHEY and CDR2 SVGAGI. The CDR3 DNA is TGTGCCAGCAGTTCCACTCAGGGGACAGTTAATGAAAAACTGTTTTTT. As protein: CASSSTQGTVNEKLFF.

This clone appeared a single time. The V call is TRBV27, the J call TRBJ2-2; 12 bases line up with TRBD2. Losses at the gene ends were 4 bases for V and 5 bases for J; bases not matched to a gene: 11. Germline assignment: CDR1 MNHEY and CDR2 SMNVEV (reference sequence). The CDR3 covers 18 residues. CDR3 amino acids: CASSSATTSGGATGELFF. The CDR3 nucleotides read TGTGCCAGCAGTTCCGCCACGACTAGCGGGGGAGCAACCGGGGAGCTGTTTTTT.

The rearrangement links TRBV5-4 to TRBJ1-4; D is ambiguous. Trimming took off 0 bases at V and 8 bases at J, with 17 bases between the two ends. The germline V gene encodes CDR1 SGHNT and CDR2 YYREEE (reference sequence). This CDR3 has 16 residues. CDR3 region: CASSLGKDHIQEKLFF. The CDR3 DNA sequence: TGTGCCAGCAGCTTGGGGAAAGATCATATACAGGAAAAACTGTTTTTT.

V is TRBV5-4 and J is TRBJ1-2, with D possibly matching TRBD1 (5 bases). V lost 5 bases to trimming and J lost 8 bases, with 19 bases between them. Germline assignment: CDR1 SGHNT and CDR2 YYREEE (reference sequence). The CDR3 is made up of 14 amino acids. Written as DNA, the CDR3 is TGTGCCAGCAGACCCGGGACCGCCGCGAAGGGCTACACCTTC. Its protein product is CASRPGTAAKGYTF.

This clone was seen only once. V usage is TRBV5-4 and J usage is TRBJ1-2; D unclear. This CDR3 region has 13 residues. The germline V gene encodes CDR1 SGHNT and CDR2 YYREEE (reference sequence). V was pared by 7 bases and J by 1 base, with 11 bases between. The CDR3 loop is CASLDADNYGYTF. In DNA form, the CDR3 reads TGTGCCAGCTTAGACGCGGATAACTATGGCTACACCTTC.

This clone was seen only once. The chain employs TRBV10-1 and TRBJ2-5; D gene unclear. Germline CDR1 reads WNHNN; CDR2 reads SYGVQD (reference sequence). V gave up 3 bases and J gave up 5 bases, with 4 bases separating them. The CDR3 is 11 residues long. The CDR3 DNA reads TGCGCCAGCAGTGAATTGGAGACCCAGTACTTC. This sequence encodes CASSELETQYF.

This clone came up a few times. The chain carries TRBV27 and TRBJ2-7, with D perhaps matching TRBD1 (6 bases). V was shortened by 5 bases and J by 3 bases, with 17 bases between the two germline ends. CDR1 MNHEY and CDR2 SMNVEV come from the germline V gene (reference sequence). CDR3 length: 15 amino acids. This CDR3 is CASSPSSAGDYEQYF. In nucleotides, the CDR3 is TGTGCCAGCAGTCCAAGTTCGGCAGGGGACTACGAGCAGTACTTC.

The V gene is TRBV19, the J gene TRBJ2-3, with D possibly TRBD2 on 6 matching bases. The CDR3 covers 14 residues. Trimming cost V 5 bases and J 6 bases, with 15 bases left between them. CDR1 is LNHDA and CDR2 is SQIVND in the germline V gene (reference sequence). The CDR3 sequence: CASSALDYPDTQYF. The CDR3 DNA is TGTGCCAGTAGTGCCCTGGACTACCCGGATACGCAGTATTTT.

The V gene is TRBV6-4, the J gene TRBJ2-1; TRBD2 might be the D (5 bases). The CDR3 length is 13 residues. The germline V and J ends were trimmed by 5 bases and 7 bases, with 12 bases remaining between them. The V gene's germline CDR1 is MRHNA and CDR2 SNTAGT. The CDR3 here is CASSLWPGNEQFF. In DNA, the CDR3 is TGTGCCAGCAGTCTGTGGCCGGGGAATGAGCAGTTCTTC.

This chain joins TRBV13 and TRBJ1-1; 8 nucleotides align to TRBD1. The germline CDR1 and CDR2 sequences are PRHDT and FYEKMQ (reference sequence). The CDR3 sequence is 15 residues long. The junction had 5 bases not matched to a gene; V was cut back by 0 bases and J by 5 bases. The CDR3 protein is CASSLGAGGVTEAFF. In DNA, the CDR3 is TGTGCCAGCAGCTTAGGCGCAGGGGGCGTGACTGAAGCTTTCTTT. Variable domain in full (rest from reference TRBV13 and TRBJ1-1): AAGVIQSPRHLIKEKRETATLKCYPIPRHDTVYWYQQGPGQDPQFLISFYEKMQSDKGSIPDRFSAQQFSDYHSELNMSSLELGDSALYFCASSLGAGGVTEAFFGQGTRLTVV.

This chain joins TRBV4-3 and TRBJ1-1, with 8 bases matching TRBD1. CDR3 size: 14 residues. V was clipped by 3 bases and J by 6 bases; unmatched bases: 6. The germline gives CDR1 LGHNA, CDR2 YSLEER. The CDR3 DNA is TGCGCCAGCAGCCAGGGGACAGGAGAGGCTGAAGCTTTCTTT. Translating gives CASSQGTGEAEAFF.

This chain uses TRBV28 with TRBJ1-1, with unresolved D. Looked up from germline, CDR1 is MDHEN and CDR2 is SYDVKM. V was cut by 3 bases and J by 3 bases, with 11 bases left in between. The CDR3 is made up of 14 amino acids. The CDR3 nucleotides read TGTGCCAGCAGTTTCCGCGGAGGGTACACTGAAGCTTTCTTT. It encodes CASSFRGGYTEAFF. Full variable domain (rest looked up from reference TRBV28 and TRBJ1-1): DVKVTQSSRYLVKRTGEKVFLECVQDMDHENMFWYRQDPGLGLRLIYFSYDVKMKEKGDIPEGYSVSREKKERFSLILESASTNQTSMYLCASSFRGGYTEAFFGQGTRLTVV.

This clone was counted only a few times. V gene TRBV27 combines with J gene TRBJ2-7; the D gene is possibly TRBD1 (6 bases). In germline, CDR1 is MNHEY, CDR2 SMNVEV (reference sequence). The CDR3 length is 12 residues. V was pared by 6 bases and J by 2 bases, with 8 bases between. DNA of the CDR3: TGTGCCAGCAGCCAGGGGCCCTACGAGCAGTACTTC. Translating gives CASSQGPYEQYF.

The chain uses TRBV7-8 and TRBJ1-2; D remains ambiguous. Per germline, CDR1 SGHVS and CDR2 FQNEAQ. Trimming took off 1 base at V and 6 bases at J, with 9 bases between the two ends. The CDR3 runs to 13 residues. DNA of the CDR3: TGTGCCAGCAGCTTAGAAGGAGAACATGGCTACACCTTC. Translated, it gives CASSLEGEHGYTF.

The V gene is TRBV28, the J gene TRBJ2-7, with a possible D match to TRBD2 (6 bases). There are 14 residues in the CDR3. The V end was cut by 3 bases, the J end by 2 bases, with 11 bases between. In germline, CDR1 is MDHEN, CDR2 SYDVKM. The CDR3 bases are TGTGCCAGCAGTTTGGGGACTCCCGCCTACGAGCAGTACTTC. It is translated as CASSLGTPAYEQYF.

The chain couples TRBV9 to TRBJ2-2; D may be TRBD1 (6 bases). In germline, CDR1 is SGDLS, CDR2 YYNGEE. V was clipped by 0 bases and J by 3 bases, with 6 bases between them. CDR3 length: 14 residues. This CDR3 reads CASSVGTDTGELFF. As DNA, the CDR3 is TGTGCCAGCAGCGTAGGGACAGACACCGGGGAGCTGTTTTTT.

The table lists this clone with a few counts. The chain links TRBV4-1 to TRBJ1-5; a weak D match, TRBD1 (6 bases). V was pared by 0 bases and J by 4 bases, with 10 bases between. The CDR3 totals 15 residues. Germline CDR1 MGHRA, CDR2 YSYEKL. The CDR3: CASSQEGARNQPQHF. CDR3 DNA: TGCGCCAGCAGCCAAGAGGGGGCGAGAAATCAGCCCCAGCATTTT.

The J gene is TRBJ2-1, the V gene TRBV2; 9 bases match TRBD2. The CDR3 has 17 amino acids. CDR1 and CDR2 from the germline V gene are SNHLY and FYNNEI. V lost 6 bases and J lost 7; bases outside the gene matches: 16. CDR3 DNA: TGTGCCAGCAGCCCAGCGTGGGGTAGCGGGAGTGTTAATGAGCAGTTCTTC. Its protein is CASSPAWGSGSVNEQFF. The entire variable domain, with the rest obtained from reference TRBV2 and TRBJ2-1, is as follows: EPEVTQTPSHQVTQMGQEVILRCVPISNHLYFYWYRQILGQKVEFLVSFYNNEISEKSEIFDDQFSVERPDGSNFTLKIRSTKLEDSAMYFCASSPAWGSGSVNEQFFGPGTRLTVL.

V gene TRBV1 combines with J gene TRBJ2-5. TRBV1 is shown as a pseudogene. CDR3 length: 15 residues. This CDR3 is CTSSQPGPVEETQYF. CDR3 DNA sequence: TGCACCAGCAGCCAACCCGGGCCGGTGGAAGAGACCCAGTACTTC.

The chain is built from TRBV19 and TRBJ1-5; D perhaps matches TRBD1 (5 bases). The germline V and J ends were trimmed by 5 bases and 6 bases, with 11 bases remaining between them. CDR3 size: 13 residues. Per the germline V gene, CDR1 is LNHDA and CDR2 is SQIVND (reference sequence). CDR3 sequence reads: CASSPGLTQPQHF. The CDR3 DNA is TGTGCCAGTAGTCCGGGACTAACTCAGCCCCAGCATTTT.

There are a few counts of this clone. The V call is TRBV4-1, the J call TRBJ2-7, with 7 bases aligning to TRBD1. Germline trimming cut 1 base from V and 0 bases from J; bases unmatched to any gene: 9. This CDR3 comprises 17 residues. Germline CDR1 MGHRA, CDR2 YSYEKL. This chain's CDR3 is CASSQVTRQGSSYEQYF. The DNA for the CDR3 is TGCGCCAGCAGCCAAGTTACTCGACAGGGAAGCTCCTACGAGCAGTACTTC.

J is TRBJ2-2 and V is TRBV7-9; 11 bases are shared with TRBD2. The germline gives CDR1 SEHNR, CDR2 FQNEAQ (reference sequence). CDR3 length: 15 residues. The trim removed 6 bases at V and 4 bases at J, leaving 4 bases unmatched. The CDR3 is CASRPGLAATGELFF. As DNA, the CDR3 is TGTGCCAGCAGACCGGGACTAGCGGCCACCGGGGAGCTGTTTTTT.

This clone was counted a few times. The chain employs TRBV6-4 and TRBJ2-3; D not certain. The CDR3 runs to 16 residues. Per germline, CDR1 MRHNA and CDR2 SNTAGT. V gave up 7 bases and J gave up 2 bases, with 19 bases separating them. This CDR3 is CASTSKTRSFTDTQYF. The CDR3 nucleotides are TGTGCCAGCACGTCGAAAACACGGTCCTTCACAGATACGCAGTATTTT.